The clone carrying this T cell receptor (beta chain) is classed as medium-sized (0.01 to 0.1%). No antigen is known for it. This sample is part of a study of PD-1 blockade in classical Hodgkin lymphoma. Overall study findings and caveats: Newly diagnosed patients had diversity similar to the baseline diversity of complete responders.

The protocol was immunoSEQ multiplex PCR, while the TCRdb copy is restricted to in-frame clones and leaves out a portion. Among 45,000 to 55,000 clones listed, approximately 84% were seen once. Each patient experienced a relapse that followed autologous stem cell transplantation, and brentuximab vedotin exposure varied. Germline values: CDR1 SGHKS, CDR2 YYEKEE (reference sequence). The CDR3 runs to 16 residues. The V gene end was trimmed by 4 bases and the J gene end by 4 bases; junction bases not matched to a gene: 10. The sequence was obtained from a human donor with classical Hodgkin lymphoma. Sample: peripheral blood mononuclear cells (PBMCs), taken at baseline. The chain is built from TRBV5-5 and TRBJ2-7; the match to TRBD2 covers 11 bases. As DNA, the CDR3 is TGTGCCAGCAGCGGGGTACTAGCGGGAGTTTTGTACGAGCAGTACTTC. It yields the protein CASSGVLAGVLYEQYF. Combining the CDR3 with reference TRBV5-5 and TRBJ2-7 gives the whole variable domain DAGVTQSPTHLIKTRGQQVTLRCSPISGHKSVSWYQQVLGQGPQFIFQYYEKEERGRGNFPDRFSARQFPNYSSELNVNALLLGDSALYLCASSGVLAGVLYEQYFGPGTRLTVT.